The 30 T cell receptor beta chains below come from one sample, sequenced in a study of cytomegalovirus exposure and HLA in healthy donors (dated by TCRdb to the late 2010s). Receptors were amplified or captured by the immunoSEQ multiplex PCR assay. TCRdb's version of the immuneACCESS table is confined to in-frame rearrangements and falls short of the full clone set. An unresolved V gene accounts for under half of the shortfall where checked; the remainder is of unknown origin. The sample profile shows about 180,000 clones; around 85% of them were found once. The top ten hold about 15% of the sample. The material sequenced was PBMCs. The receptors derive from a man in his late teens or twenties in good health and CMV-seropositive.

This chain joins TRBV11-3 and TRBJ2-1; 7 bases agree with TRBD2. The CDR3 extends over 15 amino acids. The V and J ends lost 6 bases and 6 bases, in that order; junction bases with no gene match: 11. Germline assignment: CDR1 SGHNT and CDR2 YENEEA. The CDR3 nucleotides read TGTGCCAGCAGGCCTAACGCCGGGACTACCAATGAGCAGTTCTTC. It is translated as CASRPNAGTTNEQFF.

The rearrangement joins TRBV29-1 to TRBJ1-2; 7 positions agree with TRBD1. The CDR3 totals 13 residues. Germline V gene data show CDR1 as SQVTM and CDR2 as ANQGSEA. J lost 2 bases, V lost 7 bases, and 7 bases had no gene match. This CDR3 is CSATATGNYGYTF. The CDR3 DNA is TGCAGCGCAACCGCGACAGGGAACTATGGCTACACCTTC.

The rearrangement uses TRBV19 and TRBJ2-7; 7 bases agree with TRBD1. Germline trimming cut 5 bases from V and 1 base from J; bases unmatched to any gene: 5. Germline V lookup: CDR1 LNHDA, CDR2 SQIVND (reference sequence). The CDR3 totals 14 residues. DNA of the CDR3: TGTGCCAGTAGTGGTCCACAGGGGTCCTACGAGCAGTACTTC. Protein product: CASSGPQGSYEQYF.

This sequence joins TRBV2 and TRBJ2-6, with 10 nucleotides matching TRBD1. The V segment lost 5 bases and the J segment 4 bases; nucleotides outside the gene matches: 5. The CDR3 is made up of 16 amino acids. Germline values: CDR1 SNHLY, CDR2 FYNNEI. The CDR3 bases are TGTGCCAGCAGTTTCGACAGGGGGCGAGGGGCCAACGTCCTGACTTTC. This codes for CASSFDRGRGANVLTF.

The V gene is TRBV19, the J gene TRBJ2-7; TRBD1 matches at 7 bases. The junction had 3 bases not matched to a gene; V was cut back by 1 base and J by 6 bases. Germline V gene data show CDR1 as LNHDA and CDR2 as SQIVND (reference sequence). This CDR3 has 13 residues. The DNA for the CDR3 is TGTGCCAGTAGTATAGGGGACAGCGGCGAGCAGTACTTC. Amino acids: CASSIGDSGEQYF. The full variable domain, with the rest looked up from reference TRBV19 and TRBJ2-7, is DGGITQSPKYLFRKEGQNVTLSCEQNLNHDAMYWYRQDPGQGLRLIYYSQIVNDFQKGDIAEGYSVSREKKESFPLTVTSAQKNPTAFYLCASSIGDSGEQYFGPGTRLTVT.

The gene calls are TRBV7-8 and TRBJ1-1; 7 bases are a match to TRBD1. Trimming took 5 bases from V and 0 from J; bases not matched to a gene: 6. The CDR3 contains 15 residues. The germline V gene encodes CDR1 SGHVS and CDR2 FQNEAQ. CDR3 DNA sequence: TGTGCCAGCAGCCCGGGACAGTTAATGAACACTGAAGCTTTCTTT. The encoded protein is CASSPGQLMNTEAFF.

As DNA, the CDR3 is TGTGCCAGCAGGGGGACGACAGGGCGGAATTCACCCCTCCACTTT. Translation gives CASRGTTGRNSPLHF. The V and J genes are TRBV6-6 and TRBJ1-6; 7 nucleotides align to TRBD1. The CDR3 is 15 amino acids. CDR1 and CDR2 (germline): MNHNY, SVGAGI (reference sequence). V shed 6 bases, J shed 7 bases, and the junction held 9 bases outside the gene matches.

This sequence joins TRBV11-2 and TRBJ2-7, with 8 bases that match TRBD2. The length of the CDR3 is 15 residues. The germline CDR1 and CDR2 sequences are SGHAT and FQNNGV. With V trimmed by 6 bases and J by 2 bases, 9 bases remained unmatched. Here the CDR3 DNA reads TGTGCCAGCAGACCACCGGGACTAGTCCCCTACGAGCAGTACTTC. Its protein product is CASRPPGLVPYEQYF.

The chain recombines TRBV6-5 with TRBJ2-2; D remains unclear. The CDR3 runs 12 residues. Germline lookup yields CDR1 MNHEY and CDR2 SVGAGI. V lost 6 bases, J lost 6 bases, and 8 bases lay in between. The CDR3 here is CASSLISGELFF. CDR3 sequence (DNA): TGTGCCAGCAGCTTAATTTCCGGGGAGCTGTTTTTT.

This chain uses TRBV21-1 with TRBJ2-1; the D call TRBD2 from the table was never checked on the DNA. TRBV21-1 represents a pseudogene. The CDR3 is made up of 16 amino acids. The CDR3 DNA follows: TGTGCCAGCAGCAAAGGCTTGCGGGGGAATCACAATGAGCAGTTCTTC. Its protein product is CASSKGLRGNHNEQFF.

The chain joins TRBV29-1 to TRBJ1-1, with D tentatively TRBD1 (5 bases). CDR3 length equals 15 residues. The V gene's germline CDR1 is SQVTM and CDR2 ANQGSEA. Deletions cut 4 bases from V and 0 bases from J, with 15 bases between. The CDR3 sequence: CSVVGQGHMNTEAFF. The CDR3 DNA is TGCAGCGTTGTAGGGCAGGGCCACATGAACACTGAAGCTTTCTTT.

CDR3 coding DNA: TGCAGCGCCGCGGGACGCAATGAGCAGTTCTTC. Translation: CSAAGRNEQFF. V is TRBV29-1 and J is TRBJ2-1, with a possible D match to TRBD2 (6 bases). V dropped 7 bases and J dropped 6 bases, with 10 bases sitting between them. The CDR3 contains 11 residues. Germline-derived CDR1 and CDR2 are SQVTM and ANQGSEA.

The sample holds one count of this clone. This chain joins TRBV5-1 and TRBJ2-7; maybe TRBD2 (7 bases). CDR1 and CDR2 from the germline V gene are SGHRS and YFSETQ. The CDR3 extends over 17 amino acids. V was cut by 0 bases and J by 0 bases, with 16 bases left in between. The chain's CDR3 is CASSLVRGTSFSYEQYF. CDR3 nucleotide sequence: TGCGCCAGCAGCTTGGTGCGGGGGACATCCTTCTCCTACGAGCAGTACTTC.

CDR3 coding DNA: TGTGCCAGCCAGCGGGTCCACATGAACACTGAAGCTTTCTTT. Its protein is CASQRVHMNTEAFF. This chain connects TRBV2 to TRBJ1-1; D remains ambiguous. The CDR3 spans 14 residues. V was trimmed by 8 bases and J by 0 bases, leaving 13 bases between them. CDR1 is SNHLY, CDR2 FYNNEI, per germline.

The V call is TRBV6-1, the J call TRBJ1-4; TRBD1 matches at 10 bases. Per the germline V gene, CDR1 is MNHNS and CDR2 is SASEGT. V was clipped by 7 bases and J by 7 bases; unmatched bases: 3. This CDR3 is built from 13 residues. The CDR3, as DNA: TGTGCCAGCACGGACAGGGGGAGTGAAAAACTGTTTTTT. Protein: CASTDRGSEKLFF.

The chain has TRBV5-4 and TRBJ1-6; weak D call: TRBD1 (6 bases). CDR1 is SGHNT, CDR2 YYREEE, per germline (reference sequence). The CDR3 consists of 15 residues. Trimming took 0 bases from V and 7 from J, leaving 11 bases between them. The CDR3 loop reads CASSLVGTGNSPLHF. In DNA form, the CDR3 reads TGTGCCAGCAGCTTGGTGGGAACAGGGAATTCACCCCTCCACTTT.

J is TRBJ2-7 and V is TRBV5-1; 13 bases match TRBD2. V lost 2 bases to trimming and J lost 5 bases; unmatched junction nucleotides: 4. CDR1 and CDR2 (germline): SGHRS, YFSETQ. The CDR3 spans 15 residues. CDR3 bases: TGCGCCAGCAGCTTTACTAGCGGGGGGGCTAACGAGCAGTACTTC. It is translated as CASSFTSGGANEQYF.

The CDR3 DNA is TGTGCCAGCCGCCAGGCGGGGTGGGAAGAGACCCAGTACTTC. Protein product: CASRQAGWEETQYF. V is TRBV28 and J is TRBJ2-5, with D perhaps matching TRBD2 (6 bases). Germline V gene lookup returns CDR1 MDHEN and CDR2 SYDVKM. V was clipped by 8 bases and J by 3 bases, with 16 bases between them. The CDR3 length is 14 residues.

This clone was picked up one time. The chain joins TRBV28 to TRBJ1-1; no clear D gene. The CDR3 is 12 amino acids. The germline gives CDR1 MDHEN, CDR2 SYDVKM. V dropped 4 bases and J dropped 8 bases, with 11 bases sitting between them. CDR3 in DNA: TGTGCCAGCAGTTCCTCGGGAAAAGAAGCTTTCTTT. Translating gives CASSSSGKEAFF.

This chain uses TRBV11-2 with TRBJ1-1; perhaps TRBD1 as D (6 bases). CDR3 size: 14 residues. Germline CDR1 reads SGHAT; CDR2 reads FQNNGV. Trimming cost V 3 bases and J 2 bases, with 10 bases left between them. The CDR3 DNA sequence: TGTGCCAGCAGCTTCGGACAGTTAAACACTGAAGCTTTCTTT. Translated: CASSFGQLNTEAFF. Looking up the rest from reference TRBV11-2 and TRBJ1-1 gives the full variable domain: EAGVAQSPRYKIIEKRQSVAFWCNPISGHATLYWYQQILGQGPKLLIQFQNNGVVDDSQLPKDRFSAERLKGVDSTLKIQPAKLEDSAVYLCASSFGQLNTEAFFGQGTRLTVV.

This clone was picked up one time. The gene calls are TRBV5-6 and TRBJ1-1; no clear D gene. The CDR3 is made up of 14 amino acids. Trimming left V 4 bases short and J 0 bases short, with 10 bases between. Germline V gives CDR1 SGHDT, CDR2 YYEEEE. Written as DNA, the CDR3 is TGTGCCAGCAGCCCGCCGGGGTTGAACACTGAAGCTTTCTTT. Amino acids: CASSPPGLNTEAFF.

The J gene is TRBJ1-2, the V gene TRBV28, with D perhaps matching TRBD1 (5 bases). This CDR3 comprises 15 residues. The germline V gene encodes CDR1 MDHEN and CDR2 SYDVKM. With 7 bases removed from V and 8 bases from J, the gap between germline ends came to 23 bases. In DNA, the CDR3 is TGTGCCAGCATCTCCCGGGGGACGGCAGTCGGGGGCTACACCTTC. It translates to CASISRGTAVGGYTF.

V is TRBV4-2 and J is TRBJ1-4; tentative D call: TRBD1 (5 bases). Trimming stripped 2 bases from V and 8 bases from J, with 9 bases between. This CDR3 comprises 13 residues. Germline values: CDR1 LGHNA, CDR2 YNFKEQ. The CDR3 loop is CASSQRGLEKLFF. CDR3 DNA sequence: TGTGCCAGCAGCCAAAGGGGCTTGGAAAAACTGTTTTTT.

The V call is TRBV6-6, the J call TRBJ2-7, with 9 bases identical to TRBD1. CDR1 MNHNY and CDR2 SVGAGI come from the germline V gene (reference sequence). The CDR3 runs to 14 residues. With 5 bases clipped from V and 4 bases from J, the junction kept 6 bases outside the gene matches. The CDR3 loop is CASSGQGSGYEQYF. CDR3 nucleotides: TGTGCCAGCAGTGGACAGGGGTCTGGGTACGAGCAGTACTTC.

This clone was detected once. The V gene is TRBV28, the J gene TRBJ2-5, with 15 bases aligning to TRBD2. The trim removed 5 bases at V and 3 bases at J, leaving 16 bases unmatched. The CDR3 totals 20 residues. CDR1 is MDHEN, CDR2 SYDVKM, per germline. CDR3 sequence (DNA): TGTGCCAGCAGTGGCACACCGGGACTAGCGGGAGGAATAGGGGAAGAGACCCAGTACTTC. Encoded protein: CASSGTPGLAGGIGEETQYF. The variable domain in full, completed from reference TRBV28 and TRBJ2-5, reads DVKVTQSSRYLVKRTGEKVFLECVQDMDHENMFWYRQDPGLGLRLIYFSYDVKMKEKGDIPEGYSVSREKKERFSLILESASTNQTSMYLCASSGTPGLAGGIGEETQYFGPGTRLLVL.

This chain uses TRBV10-2 with TRBJ2-1; no clear D. Germline values: CDR1 WSHSY, CDR2 SAAADI. This CDR3 is 14 amino acids long. Trimming removed 6 bases at V and 0 bases at J, with 9 bases between. The CDR3 region has the DNA TGCGCCAGCAGGAGACTGAGCTCCTACAATGAGCAGTTCTTC. This translates into CASRRLSSYNEQFF.

This rearrangement joins TRBV7-9 to TRBJ2-5, with TRBD1 matching 8 bases. The V and J ends lost 5 bases and 4 bases, in that order; junction bases with no gene match: 9. Germline CDR1 is SEHNR and CDR2 is FQNEAQ (reference sequence). There are 15 residues in the CDR3. CDR3 protein: CASSPPGQGRETQYF. The CDR3 DNA reads as TGTGCCAGCAGCCCCCCAGGACAGGGCAGAGAGACCCAGTACTTC.

This rearrangement joins TRBV5-1 to TRBJ1-4; D is ambiguous. This CDR3 contains 15 residues. The V end lost 1 base, the J end lost 3 bases, and 10 bases lay between the germline ends. The germline CDR1 and CDR2 sequences are SGHRS and YFSETQ. CDR3 sequence: CASSLSGTPNEKLFF. CDR3 DNA sequence: TGCGCCAGCAGCTTGAGCGGAACCCCTAATGAAAAACTGTTTTTT.

The gene calls are TRBV19 and TRBJ2-7; TRBD2 matches at 9 bases. The ends lost 11 bases at V and 3 bases at J; junction bases unmatched: 5. This CDR3 has 12 residues. Germline V gene data show CDR1 as LNHDA and CDR2 as SQIVND (reference sequence). In DNA form, the CDR3 reads TGTGCCTCTGCGGGGGGGAACTACGAGCAGTACTTC. The encoded protein is CASAGGNYEQYF.

This clone appeared once. The V gene is TRBV9, the J gene TRBJ2-2; 9 bases agree with TRBD2. The germline CDR1 and CDR2 sequences are SGDLS and YYNGEE. J was trimmed by 2 bases and V by 2 bases; bases with no gene match: 1. This CDR3 spans 15 amino acids. The CDR3 reads CASSVSGGNTGELFF. For the CDR3, the DNA is TGTGCCAGCAGCGTTAGCGGGGGTAACACCGGGGAGCTGTTTTTT.